This is a list of T cell receptor beta chains from one sample in a study of cytomegalovirus exposure and HLA in healthy donors. Generated by immunoSEQ multiplex PCR, the TCRdb table keeps only in-frame clones and is missing some. The sample consists of about 170,000 clones, roughly 84% of them appearing once. Sequenced: PBMCs. Every receptor here comes from a male donor in good health and CMV-seronegative. The CDR3 runs from the conserved cysteine through the conserved F or W. Each record gives: J gene, clone size, V gene, D gene, CDR3 protein, CDR3 DNA. The D gene is left open where the match is weak. The listing skips clone size in some rows; elsewhere it reads once, few, many or a size class.

TRBJ2-5 . TRBV11-2 . CASSSPDSVRMWSEEQYF TGTGCCAGCAGCTCCCCGGACAGTGTTAGGATGTGGTCGGAAGAGCAGTACTTC
TRBJ1-2 . TRBV30 . CARGGQGGYTF TGTGCTCGAGGGGGTCAGGGAGGCTACACCTTC
TRBJ1-2 . TRBV2 . CASTLTGKGEGGYTF TGTGCCAGCACCCTGACCGGGAAAGGGGAGGGTGGCTACACCTTC
TRBJ2-4 . TRBV28 . CAGSETRKEGLAKNIQYF TGTGCCGGGTCCGAGACCAGAAAGGAGGGACTAGCCAAAAACATTCAGTACTTC
TRBJ2-4 . TRBV2 TRBD2 CASQGSAGGYIQYF TGTGCCAGCCAGGGCTCAGCGGGAGGTTACATTCAGTACTTC
TRBJ1-5 few TRBV19 TRBD1 CASNGQVGQPQHF TGTGCCAGTAATGGACAGGTCGGACAGCCCCAGCATTTT
TRBJ2-5 . TRBV7-7 TRBD1 CASSLGGTGIATQYF TGTGCCAGCAGCTTAGGTGGGACAGGGATAGCGACCCAGTACTTC
TRBJ2-7 . TRBV4-3 TRBD2 CASSQDRTSDPYEQYF TGCGCCAGCAGCCAAGACCGGACTAGCGATCCCTACGAGCAGTACTTC
TRBJ1-2 . TRBV6-5 TRBD1 CASSPDRERGYTF TGTGCCAGCAGCCCGGACAGGGAAAGAGGCTACACCTTC
TRBJ1-1 . TRBV19 TRBD1 CASRRDRVRTTEAFF TGTGCCAGTCGGAGGGACAGGGTCAGGACCACTGAAGCTTTCTTT
TRBJ1-1 . TRBV6-5 . CASTLGENTEAFF TGTGCCAGCACCCTAGGGGAAAACACTGAAGCTTTCTTT
TRBJ1-2 . TRBV6-5 . CASSYLRGKSNYGYTF TGTGCCAGCAGTTATCTCCGGGGAAAGTCTAACTATGGCTACACCTTC
TRBJ1-3 . TRBV19 TRBD1 CASMTGVGGNTIYF TGTGCCAGTATGACAGGGGTCGGTGGAAACACCATATATTTT
TRBJ1-4 . TRBV5-1 TRBD1 CASSATGGFYEKLFF TGCGCCAGCAGCGCCACAGGGGGTTTTTATGAAAAACTGTTTTTT
TRBJ1-1 . TRBV14 TRBD1 CASSRQDRADTEAFF TGTGCCAGCAGCCGTCAGGACAGGGCTGACACTGAAGCTTTCTTT
TRBJ1-2 . TRBV5-6 . CASSPSSHYGYTF TGTGCCAGCAGCCCGTCGTCTCACTATGGCTACACCTTC
TRBJ2-1 few TRBV5-1 TRBD1 CASSLGTGVFF TGCGCCAGCAGCTTGGGGACAGGGGTGTTCTTC
TRBJ1-5 few TRBV5-1 TRBD1 CASSSGQGNQPQHF TGCGCCAGCAGCTCGGGACAGGGGAATCAGCCCCAGCATTTT
TRBJ1-5 . TRBV2 . CASSEPTRRAQHF TGTGCCAGCAGTGAACCTACTCGTCGTGCCCAGCATTTT
TRBJ2-3 once TRBV28 . CASSFFIELSTDTQYF TGTGCCAGCAGTTTTTTTATAGAGCTTAGCACAGATACGCAGTATTTT
TRBJ1-2 . TRBV7-9 . CASSSLPGLLNYGYTF TGTGCCAGCAGCTCCCTCCCGGGACTTCTTAACTATGGCTACACCTTC
TRBJ2-1 . TRBV11-2 . CASAQLDRTHEQFF TGTGCCAGCGCCCAACTCGACAGAACTCATGAGCAGTTCTTC
TRBJ1-5 . TRBV30 . CAWSDRNQPQHF TGTGCCTGGAGTGACAGAAATCAGCCCCAGCATTTT
TRBJ2-7 . TRBV4-1 TRBD1 CASSPGTGTYEQYF TGCGCCAGCAGCCCAGGGACAGGGACCTACGAGCAGTACTTC
TRBJ2-3 . TRBV11-1 TRBD2 CASSSPQLAGGHNTQYF TGTGCCAGCAGCTCCCCCCAGCTAGCGGGGGGCCACAATACGCAGTATTTT
TRBJ2-5 . TRBV5-1 . CASTLGAGQETQYF TGCGCCAGCACCCTAGGGGCAGGACAAGAGACCCAGTACTTC
TRBJ2-7 once TRBV6-1 TRBD1 CASSERRQGYEQYF TGTGCCAGCAGTGAACGGAGACAGGGGTACGAGCAGTACTTC
TRBJ1-2 . TRBV7-9 TRBD1 CSSSTPGGSANGYTF TGTTCCAGCAGCACTCCAGGGGGCTCAGCGAATGGCTACACCTTC
TRBJ2-2 . TRBV10-3 TRBD2 CAITRTSGKNTGELFF TGTGCCATCACCCGGACTAGCGGGAAGAACACCGGGGAGCTGTTTTTT
TRBJ2-7 . TRBV30 TRBD2 CAWSHGGRASYEQYF TGTGCCTGGAGTCACGGGGGGAGGGCTTCCTACGAGCAGTACTTC
TRBJ1-1 . TRBV9 TRBD1 CASSAPTGGLDTEAFF TGTGCCAGCAGCGCGCCTACAGGGGGCCTTGACACTGAAGCTTTCTTT
TRBJ2-7 . TRBV6-1 . CASSSELAAYEQYF TGTGCCAGCAGTAGCGAACTTGCTGCCTACGAGCAGTACTTC
TRBJ1-5 . TRBV28 TRBD1 CASRRDRGFPNNQPQHF TGTGCCAGCAGACGGGACAGGGGATTCCCCAACAATCAGCCCCAGCATTTT
TRBJ2-3 . TRBV6-4 . CASSERRGGTDTQYF TGTGCCAGCAGTGAAAGGCGGGGAGGAACAGATACGCAGTATTTT
TRBJ2-2 . TRBV5-8 . CASSFLSRNTGELFF TGTGCCAGCAGCTTTTTATCCAGGAACACCGGGGAGCTGTTTTTT
TRBJ1-5 . TRBV6-1 . CASSPGPNQPQHF TGTGCCAGCAGTCCGGGTCCCAATCAGCCCCAGCATTTT